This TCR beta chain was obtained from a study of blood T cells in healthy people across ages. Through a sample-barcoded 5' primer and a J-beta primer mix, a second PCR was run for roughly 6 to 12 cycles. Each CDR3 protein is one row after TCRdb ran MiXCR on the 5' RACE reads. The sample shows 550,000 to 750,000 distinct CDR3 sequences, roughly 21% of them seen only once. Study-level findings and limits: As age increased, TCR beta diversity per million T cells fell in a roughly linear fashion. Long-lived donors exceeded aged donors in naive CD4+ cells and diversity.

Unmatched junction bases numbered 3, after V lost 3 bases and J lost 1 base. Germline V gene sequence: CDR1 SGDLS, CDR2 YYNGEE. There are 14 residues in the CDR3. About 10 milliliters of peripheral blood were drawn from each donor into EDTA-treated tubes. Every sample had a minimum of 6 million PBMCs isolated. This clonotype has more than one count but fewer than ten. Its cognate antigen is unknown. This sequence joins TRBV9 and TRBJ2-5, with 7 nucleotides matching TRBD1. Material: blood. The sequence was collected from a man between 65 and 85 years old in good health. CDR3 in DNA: TGTGCCAGCAGCGCCAGGGACAGCCAAGAGACCCAGTACTTC. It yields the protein CASSARDSQETQYF.